This record covers a single T cell receptor (beta chain). With a J-beta primer mix and a sample-barcoded 5' primer, a second PCR ran about 7 to 12 cycles. TCRdb re-derived calls from the 5' RACE reads in MiXCR, one entry per CDR3 protein. The table lists 630,000 or so distinct CDR3 sequences, 32% of them singletons. This sample was taken from a study of blood T cells in healthy people across ages. Trimming cost V 0 bases and J 1 base, with 6 bases left between them. Per the germline V gene, CDR1 is MNHEY and CDR2 is SVGEGT. The CDR3 spans 14 residues. Sequencing was performed on blood. The chain uses TRBV6-2 or TRBV6-3 and TRBJ1-2; D is uncertain. The sequence came from a woman over 75 in good health. Written as DNA, the CDR3 is TGTGCCAGCAGTTACTCCGGGAATAACTATGGCTACACCTTC. Translation gives CASSYSGNNYGYTF.